These 12 T cell receptor beta chains were all obtained from the same sample, sequenced in a study of metastatic and nonmetastatic thyroid tumors (dated by TCRdb to 2018 to 2021). None of the patients had been given any treatment before thyroid surgery. Library prep was done by PCR. The sample was run on an Illumina HiSeq 4000. The raw public reads went through TCRdb reprocessing: fastp at Q25, MiXCR clone calling, in-frame beta chains kept. Here the sample has 15,000 to 20,000 clones; under 25% occur a single time. The top ten hold over 15% of the sample. The specimen was tumor tissue. The receptors come from a female donor with papillary thyroid cancer or a benign thyroid nodule (not recorded which). Some clones in this sample may be carry-over from other donors' samples.

The rearrangement uses TRBV9 and TRBJ2-1, with TRBD1 identical over 8 bases. The CDR3 has 15 residues. The trim removed 1 base at V and 7 bases at J, leaving 7 bases unmatched. CDR1 and CDR2 (germline): SGDLS, YYNGEE. The CDR3 DNA follows: TGTGCCAGCAGCGTAAGGCAGGGGGCATGGAATGAGCAGTTCTTC. This sequence encodes CASSVRQGAWNEQFF.

This sequence joins TRBV6-1 and TRBJ1-3, with TRBD1 as a possible D gene (6 bases). V was trimmed by 5 bases and J by 1 base, leaving 9 bases between them. This CDR3 has 14 amino acids. Germline V lookup: CDR1 MNHNS, CDR2 SASEGT. The CDR3 region has the DNA TGTGCCAGCAGTATACAGGGTTCTGGAAACACCATATATTTT. Protein product: CASSIQGSGNTIYF.

This sequence joins TRBV30 and TRBJ1-1, with 8 bases matching TRBD1. The V and J ends lost 4 bases and 0 bases, in that order; junction bases with no gene match: 4. Germline CDR1 is GTSNPN and CDR2 is SVGIG (reference sequence). The CDR3 contains 14 residues. CDR3 nucleotides: TGTGCCTGGACGACAGGGGTGCTGAACACTGAAGCTTTCTTT. As protein: CAWTTGVLNTEAFF.

This clone was found many times. The chain couples TRBV7-9 to TRBJ1-2; a possible D gene is TRBD1 (5 bases). CDR3 length: 12 amino acids. V was clipped by 3 bases and J by 7 bases, with 9 bases between them. Germline V gene sequence: CDR1 SEHNR, CDR2 FQNEAQ (reference sequence). The CDR3 coding sequence is TGTGCCAGCAGCTTCCTAGGGGTTGGCTACACCTTC. The encoded protein is CASSFLGVGYTF.

By share, this clone counts as medium-sized. V and J are TRBV28 and TRBJ2-7; 8 nucleotides match TRBD2. V lost 3 bases to trimming and J lost 4 bases; unmatched junction nucleotides: 8. The CDR3 totals 15 residues. CDR1 is MDHEN, CDR2 SYDVKM, per germline. CDR3 bases: TGTGCCAGCAGTTTCCCCGGGACTAGAAGTTACGAGCAGTACTTC. The encoded protein is CASSFPGTRSYEQYF.

This clone has more than one count but fewer than ten. The chain recombines TRBV2 with TRBJ1-2, with D hard to call. The CDR3 has 10 residues. Trimming removed 5 bases at V and 9 bases at J, with 7 bases between. CDR1 SNHLY and CDR2 FYNNEI come from the germline V gene. CDR3 nucleotides: TGTGCCAGCAGTTACAGCAGCTACACCTTC. Translated: CASSYSSYTF.

By sample share, this clone is large. The rearrangement joins TRBV4-1 to TRBJ2-7; TRBD1 matches 9 bases. The germline V gene encodes CDR1 MGHRA and CDR2 YSYEKL. The CDR3 sequence is 14 residues long. V trimming: 3 bases; J trimming: 4 bases; junction bases outside the gene matches: 4. This CDR3 is CASSQDRGDYEQYF. The CDR3 DNA reads as TGCGCCAGCAGCCAGGACAGGGGAGATTACGAGCAGTACTTC.

The rearrangement links TRBV6-5 to TRBJ2-3; 15 bases align to TRBD2. V lost 2 bases to trimming and J lost 6 bases; unmatched junction nucleotides: 12. The CDR3 is 19 amino acids. The germline gives CDR1 MNHEY, CDR2 SVGAGI. The CDR3 nucleotides are TGTGCCAGCAGTTACCAAATCCCTGGACTAGCGGGGGGGTTGGATACGCAGTATTTT. Translation: CASSYQIPGLAGGLDTQYF.

This clone has a count of ten or more. The J gene is TRBJ2-3, the V gene TRBV28; possibly TRBD2 for D (6 bases). The germline CDR1 and CDR2 sequences are MDHEN and SYDVKM. V was cut by 2 bases and J by 3 bases, with 6 bases left in between. There are 13 residues in the CDR3. The CDR3, as DNA: TGTGCCAGCAGTTTAGCGGGGACAGATACGCAGTATTTT. The encoded protein is CASSLAGTDTQYF.

This clone was observed at least ten times. The rearrangement uses TRBV7-3 and TRBJ2-3; D may be TRBD2 (6 bases). Germline V gene data show CDR1 as SGHTA and CDR2 as FQGTGA. With 5 bases removed from V and 1 base from J, the gap between germline ends came to 16 bases. CDR3 length equals 16 residues. The CDR3 is CASSPGDAGRTDTQYF. The CDR3 DNA follows: TGTGCCAGCAGCCCGGGGGACGCGGGGCGCACAGATACGCAGTATTTT. The variable domain in full, completed from reference TRBV7-3 and TRBJ2-3, reads GAGVSQTPSNKVTEKGKYVELRCDPISGHTALYWYRQSLGQGPEFLIYFQGTGAADDSGLPNDRFFAVRPEGSVSTLKIQRTERGDSAVYLCASSPGDAGRTDTQYFGPGTRLTVL.

This clone was counted ten times or more. The chain uses TRBV5-1 and TRBJ2-2; TRBD1 agrees at 7 bases. V shed 4 bases, J shed 1 base, and the junction held 10 bases outside the gene matches. Germline CDR1 reads SGHRS; CDR2 reads YFSETQ. There are 17 residues in the CDR3. The CDR3 DNA reads TGCGCCAGCAGCCGTCAACTACAGGGGCGGAACACCGGGGAGCTGTTTTTT. Its translation: CASSRQLQGRNTGELFF.

The V call is TRBV30, the J call TRBJ1-3; D gene ambiguous. Germline V gene sequence: CDR1 GTSNPN, CDR2 SVGIG (reference sequence). The CDR3 runs 13 residues. V dropped 2 bases and J dropped 1 base, with 6 bases sitting between them. The CDR3 bases are TGTGCCTGGAGTTGGAAATCTGGAAACACCATATATTTT. Translated, it gives CAWSWKSGNTIYF.